Below are 4 T cell receptor beta chains sequenced from a single sample in a study of Tregs in tolerant kidney transplant recipients. TCRdb keeps only in-frame clones here, not all; method: immunoSEQ multiplex PCR. The data contain fewer than 80,000 clones, around 98% of them singletons. The material was CD4+ T cells from blood, obtained before the transplant. The receptors come from a human donor who received a combined kidney and bone marrow transplant.

Only one count was recorded for this clone. The chain carries TRBV10-2 and TRBJ1-2, with D maybe TRBD1 (5 bases). Looked up from germline, CDR1 is WSHSY and CDR2 is SAAADI. The CDR3 has 12 residues. Trimming removed 7 bases at V and 8 bases at J, with 14 bases between. CDR3 residues: CASKNQGGGYTF. Written as DNA, the CDR3 is TGCGCCAGCAAGAACCAGGGTGGGGGCTACACCTTC.

This clone came up once. The CDR3 loop is CASSPSGTENSPLHF. CDR3 sequence (DNA): TGTGCCAGCTCACCTTCCGGGACAGAAAATTCACCCCTCCACTTT. V usage is TRBV18 and J usage is TRBJ1-6; 7 positions match TRBD1. The CDR3 consists of 15 residues. V dropped 3 bases and J dropped 7; count of bases not matched to a gene: 6. Germline assignment: CDR1 KGHSH and CDR2 LQKENI.

This chain connects TRBV18 to TRBJ1-4; D unresolved. In germline, CDR1 is KGHSH, CDR2 LQKENI. This CDR3 spans 15 amino acids. V lost 6 bases, J lost 5 bases, and 16 bases lay in between. CDR3 nucleotide sequence: TGTGCCAGCTCGGAGGGATACAACCGAAATGAAAAACTGTTTTTT. As protein: CASSEGYNRNEKLFF.

The chain combines TRBV19 with TRBJ1-1; TRBD1 matches at 7 bases. The CDR3 sequence is 14 residues long. The V gene end was trimmed by 6 bases and the J gene end by 1 base; junction bases not matched to a gene: 5. Germline values: CDR1 LNHDA, CDR2 SQIVND (reference sequence). The CDR3 loop is CASRVGQQNTEAFF. The CDR3 region has the DNA TGTGCCAGTAGAGTGGGACAGCAGAACACTGAAGCTTTCTTT.